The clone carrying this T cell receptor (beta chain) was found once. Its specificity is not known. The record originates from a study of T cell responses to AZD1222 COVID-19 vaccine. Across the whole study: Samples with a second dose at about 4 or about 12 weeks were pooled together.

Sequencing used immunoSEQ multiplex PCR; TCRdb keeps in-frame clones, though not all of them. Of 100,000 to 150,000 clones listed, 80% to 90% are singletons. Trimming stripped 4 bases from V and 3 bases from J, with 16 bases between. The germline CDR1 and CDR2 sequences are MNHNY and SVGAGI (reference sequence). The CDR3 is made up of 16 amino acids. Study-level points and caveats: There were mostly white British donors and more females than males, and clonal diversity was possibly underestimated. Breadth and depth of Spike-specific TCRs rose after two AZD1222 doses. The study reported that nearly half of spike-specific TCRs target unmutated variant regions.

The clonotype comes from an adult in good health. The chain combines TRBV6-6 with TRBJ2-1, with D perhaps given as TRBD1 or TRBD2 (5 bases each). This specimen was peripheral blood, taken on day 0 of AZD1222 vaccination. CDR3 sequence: CASSSPGPRNYNEQFF. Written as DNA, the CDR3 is TGTGCCAGCAGTTCCCCGGGACCACGGAACTACAATGAGCAGTTCTTC.